This paragraph covers one TCR beta chain sequence. Its antigen remains unidentified. This specimen belongs to a study of T-cell memory formation after mild COVID-19. The overall study: Across donors, TCR clusters were largely donor specific.

It was 5'RACE with constant-segment primers that produced the TCR alpha and TCR beta cDNA libraries, which carried sample barcodes and UMIs. TCRdb itself ran the 5' RACE reads through MiXCR, one entry per CDR3 protein. This sample has 550,000 to 700,000 distinct CDR3 sequences, with 15% to 20% found just once. General study results and limits: Unconfirmed was the SARS-CoV-2 specificity of second-wave clones that peaked on day 37. CD4+ clones that contracted lay mainly in CM and EM; CD8+ ones lay in EMRA.

Trimming took off 0 bases at V and 1 base at J, with 15 bases between the two ends. This CDR3 region has 17 residues. CDR1 and CDR2 (germline): KGHSH, LQKENI. This TCR derives from an adult woman who had mild COVID-19 (a few samples of this study predate the infection). Cell type and time point are not known. The chain has TRBV18 and TRBJ1-1, with no clear D. Source material: PBMCs or a T cell subset sorted from them (not recorded which). CDR3 coding DNA: TGTGCCAGCTCACCACCCACCTCCACTCGCACGAACACTGAAGCTTTCTTT. This encodes CASSPPTSTRTNTEAFF. Based on the CDR3 plus reference TRBV18 and TRBJ1-1, the full variable domain is NAGVMQNPRHLVRRRGQEARLRCSPMKGHSHVYWYRQLPEEGLKFMVYLQKENIIDESGMPKERFSAEFPKEGPSILRIQQVVRGDSAAYFCASSPPTSTRTNTEAFFGQGTRLTVV.